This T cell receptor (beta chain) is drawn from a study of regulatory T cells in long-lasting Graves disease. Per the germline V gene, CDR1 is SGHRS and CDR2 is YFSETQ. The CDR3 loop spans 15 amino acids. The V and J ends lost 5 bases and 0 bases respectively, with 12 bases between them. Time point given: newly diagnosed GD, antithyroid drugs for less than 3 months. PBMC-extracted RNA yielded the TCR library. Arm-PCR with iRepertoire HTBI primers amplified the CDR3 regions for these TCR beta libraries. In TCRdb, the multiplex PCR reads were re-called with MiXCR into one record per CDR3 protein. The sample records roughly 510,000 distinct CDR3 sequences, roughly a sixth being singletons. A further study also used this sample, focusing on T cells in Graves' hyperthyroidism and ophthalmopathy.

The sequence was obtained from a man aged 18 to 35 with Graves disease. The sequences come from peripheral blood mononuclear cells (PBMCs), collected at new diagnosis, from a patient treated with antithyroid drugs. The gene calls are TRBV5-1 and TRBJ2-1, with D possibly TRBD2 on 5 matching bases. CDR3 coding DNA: TGCGCCAGCAGGCTCGTTGGAGGCTCCTACAATGAGCAGTTCTTC. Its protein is CASRLVGGSYNEQFF.